This note documents a single TCR beta chain sequence. Its antigen is still unknown. This sample was included in a study of blood T cells in healthy people across ages. V was trimmed by 5 bases and J by 8 bases, leaving 19 bases between them. In germline, CDR1 is SEHNR, CDR2 FQNEAQ (reference sequence). CDR3 length: 15 residues. General study points: Researchers said unsorted PBMCs prevented a conclusive naive versus antigen-experienced comparison.

For the second PCR, which ran for about 6 to 11 cycles, a sample-barcoded 5' primer and a J-beta primer mix were used. TCRdb re-called the 5' RACE reads through MiXCR, storing one row per CDR3 protein. The table shows hundreds of thousands of distinct CDR3 sequences, with around 50% occurring only once. This receptor was identified in a woman over 75 in good health. The sequenced sample consisted of blood. The chain combines TRBV7-9 with TRBJ2-1; no definite D call. CDR3 DNA: TGTGCCAGCAGCCACTTCGTCTCAAAGGACCATGAGCAGTTCTTC. Translation: CASSHFVSKDHEQFF.